A single T cell receptor beta chain is shown here with its context. The sample comes from a study of CD8 T cells in Susac syndrome. Sequencing of TCR beta drew on CD8+ and CD4+ T cells from blood. While CD8+ and CD4+ T cells were isolated negatively, TEMRA cells were enriched by FACS. The authors reverse transcribed roughly 0.5 to 1 ug RNA with random hexamers. One entry per CDR3 protein results from TCRdb running MiXCR on the immunoSEQ multiplex PCR reads. The repertoire has about 120,000 distinct CDR3 sequences, 94% of them found once; the top ten carry roughly 0.098%. CDR1 and CDR2 from the germline V gene are LNHDA and SQIVND (reference sequence). The CDR3 has 16 residues. The J segment lost 9 bases and the V segment lost 2 bases, leaving 11 bases of the junction unmatched.

The specimen sequenced was CD4+ T cells from PBMCs. The sequence was obtained from a human donor in good health. V is TRBV19 and J is TRBJ2-1; TRBD2 matches 9 bases. CDR3 DNA sequence: TGTGCCAGTAGTATAAGTTCTAGCGGGGTGTTTAGTGAGCAGTTCTTC. It yields the protein CASSISSSGVFSEQFF.